The source of this TCR beta chain is a study of blood T cell repertoires in COVID-19 (dated by TCRdb to the early 2020s). Turning to the overall study: Samples covering the acute and convalescent phases of COVID-19 were provided by collaborators in the United States, Italy and Spain. The sample metadata nearly always contained a de-identified subject ID, COVID-19 status, age in years and sex. Samples were obtained from the ongoing ImmuneRACE study (first 160 participants) and from about 1,300 subjects provided by 6 global collaborators. A freely available public database, intended as a resource for researchers studying the immune response to SARS-CoV-2, is where the repertoires were released. Deeply sampled blood TCRbeta repertoires from subjects exposed to, actively infected with, or recovered from COVID-19 were included in the dataset. HLA class I and class II types, where available, came from metadata supplied by the sample provider rather than from assay-based typing. The prospective study material was composed of cDNA or gDNA derived from T cells, B-cell-depleted T cells, or PBMCs.

Concerning this clone: Which antigen it targets is not known. Base qualities are missing; no much larger clone stands one base away.

TCRbeta CDR3 regions were amplified from genomic DNA using the immunoSEQ Assay, a bias-controlled multiplex PCR. Turning to the authors' computational methods: The number of nucleated cells in each sample was estimated by amplification of reference gene primers within the assay. To quantify the absolute abundance of each unique TCRbeta CDR3 rearrangement, sequence reads were collapsed and filtered. Productive Simpson clonality was computed per sample as the square root of Simpson's diversity index over productive rearrangements. TCRdb obtained this table from immuneACCESS and retained in-frame rearrangements with V and J assigned. These tables miss some clones; where compared with another copy, unresolved V genes account for less than half of the shortfall, and the remainder is unexplained. Clonal size and the V and J genes are those of that table, whereas D and trimming came from the DNA. Recorded for this sample are around 290,000 clones; around 89% of them occurred a single time. The ten largest make up approximately 4.3% of the sample.

What the authors observed across the whole study: How much clinical and demographic metadata was included differed by source and by participant, and the metadata was provided uncurated.

Whole blood was collected in K2EDTA tubes by collaborating institutions according to the institutions' own protocols. For TCRbeta analysis, collaborators shipped samples as frozen whole blood, isolated PBMCs, or DNA extracted from either of those sample types. Via the germline V gene, CDR1 is MNHNS and CDR2 SASEGT. Relative to germline, V is 1 base shorter and J is 2 bases shorter, with 9 bases between their ends. The CDR3 runs 15 amino acids, cysteine and phenylalanine included. Only the CDR3 part of the read is kept: 45 bases, read in frame from the first base. The sample taken for sequencing was peripheral blood. The chain couples TRBV6-1 to TRBJ1-5; D gene: possibly TRBD1, on 5 matching bases. This TCR derives from a middle-aged man with acute or convalescent COVID-19. CDR3 protein: CASSEVGGGNQPQHF. DNA sequence: TGTGCCAGCAGTGAAGTCGGGGGGGGCAATCAGCCCCAGCATTTT.